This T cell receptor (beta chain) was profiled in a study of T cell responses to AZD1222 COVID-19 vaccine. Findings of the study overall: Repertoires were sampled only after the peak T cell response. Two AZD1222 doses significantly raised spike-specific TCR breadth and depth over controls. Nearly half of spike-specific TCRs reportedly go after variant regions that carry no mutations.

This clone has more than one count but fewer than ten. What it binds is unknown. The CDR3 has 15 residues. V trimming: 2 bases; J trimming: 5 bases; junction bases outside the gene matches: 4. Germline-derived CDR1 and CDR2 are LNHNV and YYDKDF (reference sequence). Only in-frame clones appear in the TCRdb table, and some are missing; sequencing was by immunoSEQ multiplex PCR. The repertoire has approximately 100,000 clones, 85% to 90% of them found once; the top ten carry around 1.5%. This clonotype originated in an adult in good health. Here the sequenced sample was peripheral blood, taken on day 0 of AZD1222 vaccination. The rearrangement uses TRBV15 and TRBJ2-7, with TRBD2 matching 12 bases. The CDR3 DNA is TGTGCCACCAGCAGATTACTAGCGGGAGGAGACGAGCAGTACTTC. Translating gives CATSRLLAGGDEQYF.